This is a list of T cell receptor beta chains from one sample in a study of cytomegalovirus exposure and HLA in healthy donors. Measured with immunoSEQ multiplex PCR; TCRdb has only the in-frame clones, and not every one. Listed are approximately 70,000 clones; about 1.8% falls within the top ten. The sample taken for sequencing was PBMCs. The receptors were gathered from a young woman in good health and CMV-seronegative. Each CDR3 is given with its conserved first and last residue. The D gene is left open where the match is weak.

CDR3aa: CASSVGGGRYGYTF
CDR3nt: TGTGCCAGCAGCGTTGGAGGGGGCAGGTATGGCTACACCTTC
d_gene: TRBD1
j_gene: TRBJ1-2
len: 14
v_gene: TRBV9

CDR3aa: CAWSVGGGNEKLFF
CDR3nt: TGTGCCTGGAGTGTTGGGGGAGGAAATGAAAAACTGTTTTTT
d_gene: -
j_gene: TRBJ1-4
len: 14
v_gene: TRBV30

CDR3aa: CASSSKDRGYTYEQYF
CDR3nt: TGTGCCAGCAGTTCCAAAGACAGGGGCTACACCTACGAGCAGTACTTC
d_gene: TRBD1
j_gene: TRBJ2-7
len: 16
v_gene: TRBV7-9

CDR3aa: CASSDERREGNTIYF
CDR3nt: TGTGCCAGCAGCGACGAAAGGCGGGAAGGAAACACCATATATTTT
d_gene: -
j_gene: TRBJ1-3
len: 15
v_gene: TRBV2

CDR3aa: CASQTGWGEQYF
CDR3nt: TGTGCCTCGCAGACAGGGTGGGGCGAGCAGTACTTC
d_gene: TRBD1
j_gene: TRBJ2-7
len: 12
v_gene: TRBV30

CDR3aa: CASERGTSYNEQFF
CDR3nt: TGTGCCAGCGAGCGGGGGACTTCCTACAATGAGCAGTTCTTC
d_gene: TRBD2
j_gene: TRBJ2-1
len: 14
v_gene: TRBV6-6

CDR3aa: CASRGLGNTEAFF
CDR3nt: TGTGCCAGCAGGGGGCTCGGGAACACTGAAGCTTTCTTT
d_gene: -
j_gene: TRBJ1-1
len: 13
v_gene: TRBV6-1

CDR3aa: CASSFQVLYEQYF
CDR3nt: TGTGCCAGTAGTTTTCAGGTTCTCTACGAGCAGTACTTC
d_gene: -
j_gene: TRBJ2-7
len: 13
v_gene: TRBV19

CDR3aa: CASSQDSSFGGSYNEQFF
CDR3nt: TGTGCCAGCAGCCAAGATTCAAGTTTCGGGGGGTCCTACAATGAGCAGTTCTTC
d_gene: TRBD2
j_gene: TRBJ2-1
len: 18
v_gene: TRBV4-2

CDR3aa: CASSQLSGQGDTEAFF
CDR3nt: TGTGCCAGCAGCCAACTATCGGGACAGGGGGACACTGAAGCTTTCTTT
d_gene: TRBD1
j_gene: TRBJ1-1
len: 16
v_gene: TRBV7-9

CDR3aa: CAWSGGYVYEQYF
CDR3nt: TGTGCCTGGTCCGGAGGGTACGTCTACGAGCAGTACTTC
d_gene: -
j_gene: TRBJ2-7
len: 13
v_gene: TRBV30

CDR3aa: CASSSRSSYEQYF
CDR3nt: TGTGCCAGCAGCTCCAGATCCTCCTACGAGCAGTACTTC
d_gene: -
j_gene: TRBJ2-7
len: 13
v_gene: TRBV5-6

CDR3aa: CASSVRQLQGAFGNTIYF
CDR3nt: TGTGCCAGCAGCGTACGCCAACTACAGGGGGCGTTCGGAAACACCATATATTTT
d_gene: TRBD1
j_gene: TRBJ1-3
len: 18
v_gene: TRBV9

CDR3aa: CASSLVLGKETQYF
CDR3nt: TGTGCCAGCAGCTTAGTTCTGGGCAAAGAGACCCAGTACTTC
d_gene: -
j_gene: TRBJ2-5
len: 14
v_gene: TRBV7-9

CDR3aa: CASSSSGDRTEAFF
CDR3nt: TGTGCCAGCAGCTCAAGCGGGGATCGGACTGAAGCTTTCTTT
d_gene: -
j_gene: TRBJ1-1
len: 14
v_gene: TRBV28

CDR3aa: CSELTGVTDTQYF
CDR3nt: TGCAGCGAGCTGACAGGGGTCACAGATACGCAGTATTTT
d_gene: TRBD1
j_gene: TRBJ2-3
len: 13
v_gene: TRBV29-1